This T cell receptor (beta chain) appears in the sequencing data of a study of T cell responses to AZD1222 COVID-19 vaccine. Trimming took off 0 bases at V and 6 bases at J, with 12 bases between the two ends. This CDR3 region has 14 residues. Per germline, CDR1 MNHNS and CDR2 SASEGT. Profiling relied on immunoSEQ multiplex PCR, and the TCRdb table lists in-frame clones only, not all of them. The sample holds roughly 150,000 clones; 70% to 90% are singletons and the top ten take approximately 0.97%. The source was peripheral blood, collected 28 days after the second AZD1222 dose. The clonotype originates from an adult who received the AZD1222 COVID-19 vaccine. The V and J genes are TRBV6-1 and TRBJ2-7; a weak D match, TRBD1 (6 bases). The CDR3 loop is CASSEAGAAREQYF. The CDR3 DNA reads TGTGCCAGCAGTGAAGCGGGGGCAGCTCGCGAGCAGTACTTC.